This TCR beta chain emerged from a study of blood T cell repertoires in COVID-19. About this clone itself: The sample contains more than one DNA sequence encoding this CDR3.

Self-reported history from a screening survey and questionnaire set each donor's cohort. Authors' data handling: Reference gene primer amplification gave estimated nucleated cell counts. Measured with immunoSEQ multiplex PCR; TCRdb has only the in-frame clones, and not every one. V and J calls and clone size follow that table, whereas D and trimming were derived from the DNA. This table holds about 220,000 clones, almost 85% found once. V lost 0 bases to trimming and J lost 5 bases, with 6 bases between them. This CDR3 has 14 amino acids. Germline V lookup: CDR1 SGDLS, CDR2 YYNGEE. Sequences were obtained from PBMCs or T cells enriched from blood (not recorded which). The V gene is TRBV9, the J gene TRBJ1-6, with unresolved D. This sequence was found in a man aged 40-55 years who had recovered from COVID-19. CDR3 in DNA: TGTGCCAGCAGCGTAGTCGGGGATAATTCACCCCTCCACTTT. It yields the protein CASSVVGDNSPLHF. The full variable domain, in which reference TRBV9 and TRBJ1-6 provide the parts outside the CDR3, is DSGVTQTPKHLITATGQRVTLRCSPRSGDLSVYWYQQSLDQGLQFLIQYYNGEERAKGNILERFSAQQFPDLHSELNLSSLELGDSALYFCASSVVGDNSPLHFGNGTRLTVT.